These 12 T cell receptor beta chains came from one sample sequenced in a study of chemoradiotherapy in HPV16-positive cancers. Sequenced by immunoSEQ multiplex PCR; TCRdb stores in-frame clones only, minus some. The profile shows roughly 880 clones, around 90% of them singletons. This material consisted of tumor tissue, taken from a patient who underwent chemoradiotherapy. The origin of the receptors is a human donor with HPV-associated anogenital cancer.

The genes are TRBV20-1 and TRBJ1-3; TRBD1 is a possible D gene (5 bases). The CDR3 sequence is 11 residues long. Per the germline V gene, CDR1 is DFQATT and CDR2 is SNEGSKA (reference sequence). V was clipped by 6 bases and J by 8 bases, with 11 bases between them. CDR3 loop: CSAEIGDTIYF. The CDR3 DNA is TGCAGTGCCGAGATAGGGGACACCATATATTTT.

V is TRBV11-2 and J is TRBJ1-2; D is unresolved. Trimming left V 1 base short and J 2 bases short, with 17 bases between. Germline-derived CDR1 and CDR2 are SGHAT and FQNNGV. The CDR3 runs to 17 residues. The CDR3 reads CASSLGGWAFYNYGYTF. CDR3 DNA: TGTGCCAGCAGCTTAGGTGGGTGGGCTTTCTACAACTATGGCTACACCTTC.

The chain is built from TRBV7-2 and TRBJ2-5, with a weak D call TRBD2 (5 bases). Germline V gene sequence: CDR1 SGHTA, CDR2 FQGNSA. The V and J ends lost 5 bases and 2 bases respectively, with 9 bases between them. This CDR3 contains 13 residues. The CDR3 spells CASSPTNQETQYF. CDR3 nucleotides: TGTGCCAGCAGCCCGACTAATCAAGAGACCCAGTACTTC. Based on the CDR3 plus reference TRBV7-2 and TRBJ2-5, the full variable domain is GAGVSQSPSNKVTEKGKDVELRCDPISGHTALYWYRQSLGQGLEFLIYFQGNSAPDKSGLPSDRFSAERTGGSVSTLTIQRTQQEDSAVYLCASSPTNQETQYFGPGTRLLVL.

DNA for the CDR3: TGCAGCGCTGTAGGGGTAGCGGGGGCGAGCTCCTACAATGAGCAGTTCTTC. This translates into CSAVGVAGASSYNEQFF. The rearrangement joins TRBV29-1 to TRBJ2-1, with 9 bases fitting TRBD2. Unmatched junction bases numbered 13, after V lost 7 bases and J lost 0 bases. Germline CDR1 reads SQVTM; CDR2 reads ANQGSEA. The CDR3 is 17 amino acids.

The chain has TRBV6-5 and TRBJ2-7; tentative D call: TRBD2 (6 bases). Germline CDR1 and CDR2: MNHEY and SVGAGI. V lost 5 bases and J 2 bases, leaving 13 bases between the germline ends. This CDR3 is built from 14 residues. CDR3 residues: CASSPLAGPYEQYF. Written as DNA, the CDR3 is TGTGCCAGCAGTCCCCTCGCGGGACCCTACGAGCAGTACTTC.

This chain joins TRBV2 and TRBJ1-2; D call uncertain. Trimming shortened V by 6 bases and J by 8 bases, and 16 bases separated the two germline ends. This CDR3 has 13 amino acids. Germline V gives CDR1 SNHLY, CDR2 FYNNEI. CDR3 sequence: CASRLTNSGGYTF. The CDR3 region has the DNA TGTGCCAGCAGACTGACAAATTCAGGAGGCTACACCTTC.

The V and J genes are TRBV2 and TRBJ2-2; either TRBD1 or TRBD2 may fit D (6 bases each). Germline V gene data show CDR1 as SNHLY and CDR2 as FYNNEI. The CDR3 is 17 amino acids. Trimming left V 6 bases short and J 5 bases short, with 22 bases between. As DNA, the CDR3 is TGTGCCAGCAGGGGCCGAACAGGGCTAGGGGGGACCGGGGAGCTGTTTTTT. This encodes CASRGRTGLGGTGELFF.

The CDR3 nucleotides read TGTGCCAGCGGCAGAGGGGAAACCGGGGAGCTGTTTTTT. Its translation is CASGRGETGELFF. The chain is built from TRBV6-1 and TRBJ2-2; TRBD1 or TRBD2 may be the D gene (5 bases each). In germline, CDR1 is MNHNS, CDR2 SASEGT. CDR3 length equals 13 residues. With 8 bases removed from V and 5 bases from J, the gap between germline ends came to 12 bases.

The chain is built from TRBV2 and TRBJ1-1, with D uncertain. The germline V gene has CDR1 SNHLY and CDR2 FYNNEI. CDR3 length: 14 residues. V shed 7 bases and J shed 5 bases, with 17 bases lying between them. CDR3 residues: CASKLSAWETEAFF. As DNA, the CDR3 is TGTGCCAGCAAGCTATCTGCGTGGGAAACTGAAGCTTTCTTT. The variable domain in full, completed from reference TRBV2 and TRBJ1-1, reads EPEVTQTPSHQVTQMGQEVILRCVPISNHLYFYWYRQILGQKVEFLVSFYNNEISEKSEIFDDQFSVERPDGSNFTLKIRSTKLEDSAMYFCASKLSAWETEAFFGQGTRLTVV.

V is TRBV29-1 and J is TRBJ1-1; TRBD1 is a possible D gene (5 bases). The CDR3 extends over 12 amino acids. V was clipped by 6 bases and J by 3 bases, with 11 bases between them. Germline lookup yields CDR1 SQVTM and CDR2 ANQGSEA. The CDR3 coding sequence is TGCAGCGTGGGGCCCGGGGACACTGAAGCTTTCTTT. Translating gives CSVGPGDTEAFF.

This chain links TRBV7-2 with TRBJ1-1, with D unclear. This CDR3 comprises 15 residues. The V gene lost 7 bases and the J gene lost 0 bases, with 15 bases spanning the gap. CDR1 and CDR2 (germline): SGHTA, FQGNSA. The DNA of the CDR3 is TGTGCCAGCACCGTGAGGGAGGTAATGAACACTGAAGCTTTCTTT. It is translated as CASTVREVMNTEAFF.

V and J are TRBV2 and TRBJ1-1; perhaps TRBD1 as D (5 bases). Germline V lookup: CDR1 SNHLY, CDR2 FYNNEI. V lost 1 base and J lost 7, with 10 bases in between. The CDR3 consists of 13 residues. DNA for the CDR3: TGTGCCAGCAGTGAAGTTCGGGGGGGTGAAGCTTTCTTT. It yields the protein CASSEVRGGEAFF.